The clone carrying this TCR beta chain was observed a few times. Its target is not known. These data originate in a study of CD8 T cells in ankylosing spondylitis. General study results and limits: In ankylosing spondylitis blood, a motif of roughly 8 highly homologous TCR beta variants appeared characteristic.

The germline gives CDR1 LGHDT, CDR2 YNNKEL (reference sequence). J lost 6 bases, V lost 0 bases, and 11 bases had no gene match. This CDR3 is built from 17 residues. Using its own MiXCR run on the 5' RACE reads, TCRdb lists one record per CDR3 protein. Of some 330,000 distinct CDR3 sequences listed, under 8.5% are singletons. The chain joins TRBV3-1 to TRBJ2-1; TRBD2 aligns across 7 bases. Source material: blood, either unsorted or a sorted T cell fraction (not recorded which). The clonotype was recovered from a male donor with ankylosing spondylitis. The CDR3 DNA sequence: TGTGCCAGCAGCCAAGAGGGGGGTTTGCGGGGGTCCAATGAGCAGTTCTTC. This sequence encodes CASSQEGGLRGSNEQFF.